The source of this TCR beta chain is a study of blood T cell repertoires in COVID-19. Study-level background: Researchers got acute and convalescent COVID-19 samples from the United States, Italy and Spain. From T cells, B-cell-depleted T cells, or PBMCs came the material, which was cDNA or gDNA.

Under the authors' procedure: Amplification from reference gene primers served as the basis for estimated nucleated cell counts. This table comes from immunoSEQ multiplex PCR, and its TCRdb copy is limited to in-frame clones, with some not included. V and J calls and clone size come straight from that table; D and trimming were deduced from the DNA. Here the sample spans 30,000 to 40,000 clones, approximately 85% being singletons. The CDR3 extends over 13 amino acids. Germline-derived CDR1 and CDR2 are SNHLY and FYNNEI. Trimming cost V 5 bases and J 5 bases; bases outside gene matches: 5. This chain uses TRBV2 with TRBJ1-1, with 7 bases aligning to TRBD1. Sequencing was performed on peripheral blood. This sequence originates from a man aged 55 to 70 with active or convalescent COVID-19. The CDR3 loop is CASSKGARTEAFF. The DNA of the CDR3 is TGTGCCAGCAGTAAGGGGGCTCGGACTGAAGCTTTCTTT.